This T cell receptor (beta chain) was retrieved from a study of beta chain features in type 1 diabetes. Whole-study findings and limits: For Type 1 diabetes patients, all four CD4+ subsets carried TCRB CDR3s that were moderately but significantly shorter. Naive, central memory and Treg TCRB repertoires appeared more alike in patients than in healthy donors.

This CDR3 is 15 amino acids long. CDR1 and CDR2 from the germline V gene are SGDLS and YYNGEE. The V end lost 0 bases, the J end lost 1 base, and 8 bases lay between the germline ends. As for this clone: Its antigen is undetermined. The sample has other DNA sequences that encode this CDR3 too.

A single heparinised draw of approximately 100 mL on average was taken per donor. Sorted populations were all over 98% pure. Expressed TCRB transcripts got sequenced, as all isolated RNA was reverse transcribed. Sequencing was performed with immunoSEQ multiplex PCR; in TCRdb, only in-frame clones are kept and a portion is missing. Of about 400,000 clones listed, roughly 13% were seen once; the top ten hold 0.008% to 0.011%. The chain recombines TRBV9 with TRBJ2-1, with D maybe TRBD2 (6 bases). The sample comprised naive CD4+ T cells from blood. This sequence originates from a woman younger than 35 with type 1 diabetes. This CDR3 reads CASSVGRGSYNEQFF. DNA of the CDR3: TGTGCCAGCAGCGTAGGGAGGGGTTCCTACAATGAGCAGTTCTTC.